The present entry profiles one TCR beta chain with its context. These data belong to a study of blood T cell repertoires in COVID-19. About the study: PBMCs, B-cell-depleted T cells, or T cells provided the cDNA or gDNA that made up the material.

Membership in each cohort depended on participant-reported clinical history. V shed 1 base and J shed 11 bases, with 12 bases lying between them. The CDR3 consists of 13 residues. Germline CDR1 GTSNPN, CDR2 SVGIG (reference sequence). Assay used: immunoSEQ multiplex PCR; TCRdb lists only in-frame clones, some missing. The sample records 300,000 to 400,000 clones, 85% being singletons. The chain is built from TRBV30 and TRBJ1-6; D gene uncertain. The sequenced material came from PBMCs or T cells enriched from blood (not recorded which). This receptor was taken from a woman in her twenties or thirties who had been exposed to COVID-19. CDR3 in DNA: TGTGCCTGGAGTGAACAGCCGGCTACACCCCTCCACTTT. Translated, it gives CAWSEQPATPLHF.